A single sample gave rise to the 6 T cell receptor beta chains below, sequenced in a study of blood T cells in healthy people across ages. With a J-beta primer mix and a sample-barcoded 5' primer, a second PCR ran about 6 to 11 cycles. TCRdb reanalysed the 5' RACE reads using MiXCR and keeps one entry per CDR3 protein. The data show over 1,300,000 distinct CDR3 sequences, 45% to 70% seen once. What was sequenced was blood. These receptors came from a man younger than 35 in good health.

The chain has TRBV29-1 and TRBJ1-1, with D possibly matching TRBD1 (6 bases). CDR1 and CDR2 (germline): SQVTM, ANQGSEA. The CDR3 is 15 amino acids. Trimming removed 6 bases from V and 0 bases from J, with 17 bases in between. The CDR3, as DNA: TGCAGCGTACAAAAATCCGGGACAATGAACACTGAAGCTTTCTTT. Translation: CSVQKSGTMNTEAFF.

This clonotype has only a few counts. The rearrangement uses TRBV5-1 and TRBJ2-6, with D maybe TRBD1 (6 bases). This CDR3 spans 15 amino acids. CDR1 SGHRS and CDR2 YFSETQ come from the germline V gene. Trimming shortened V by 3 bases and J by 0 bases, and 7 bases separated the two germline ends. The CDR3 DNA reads TGCGCCAGCAGCTGGACAGTCTCTGGGGCCAACGTCCTGACTTTC. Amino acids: CASSWTVSGANVLTF.

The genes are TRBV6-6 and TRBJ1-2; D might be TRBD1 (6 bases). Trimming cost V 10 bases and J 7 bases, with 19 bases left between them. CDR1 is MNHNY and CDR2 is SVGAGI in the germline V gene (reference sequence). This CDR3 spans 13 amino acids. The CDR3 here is CAKSRGLGLGYTF. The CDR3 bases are TGTGCCAAAAGCAGGGGCCTGGGGCTTGGCTACACCTTC.

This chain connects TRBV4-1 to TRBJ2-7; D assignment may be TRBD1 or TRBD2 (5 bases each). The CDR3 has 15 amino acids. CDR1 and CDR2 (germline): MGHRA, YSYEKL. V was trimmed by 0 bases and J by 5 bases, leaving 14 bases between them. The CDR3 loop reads CASSQEPRRGDEQYF. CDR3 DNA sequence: TGCGCCAGCAGCCAAGAACCTAGAAGAGGGGACGAGCAGTACTTC.

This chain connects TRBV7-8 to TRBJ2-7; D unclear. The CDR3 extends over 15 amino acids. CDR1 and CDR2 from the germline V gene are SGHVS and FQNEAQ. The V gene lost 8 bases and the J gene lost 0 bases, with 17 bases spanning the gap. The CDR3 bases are TGTGCCAGCGGAAGTTTTCGGGCTAGCTCCTACGAGCAGTACTTC. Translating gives CASGSFRASSYEQYF.

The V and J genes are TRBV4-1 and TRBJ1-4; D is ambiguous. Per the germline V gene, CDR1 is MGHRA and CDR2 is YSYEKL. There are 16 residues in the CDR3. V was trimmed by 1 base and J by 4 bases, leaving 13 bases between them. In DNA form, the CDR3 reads TGCGCCAGCAGCCAAGCCGAGGGATTTCTTAATGAAAAACTGTTTTTT. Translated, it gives CASSQAEGFLNEKLFF.